This entry lists 15 T cell receptor beta chains sequenced from one sample in a study of beta chain features in type 1 diabetes. Their cognate antigens are unknown. Every isolated RNA sample was fully reverse transcribed, so sequencing captured expressed TCRB transcripts. Clones were sequenced by immunoSEQ multiplex PCR, and TCRdb holds only the in-frame ones, with some missing. Of 150,000 to 200,000 clones detected, roughly 8% appear once; the ten largest clones hold roughly 0.5%. Findings and caveats of the study: Moderate but significant shortening of TCRB CDR3s was recorded in all four CD4+ subsets from Type 1 diabetes patients.

Sequenced: central memory CD4+ T cells from blood. These receptors came from a man aged 18 to 30 with type 1 diabetes.

The J gene is TRBJ2-7, the V gene TRBV18; D unclear. The germline CDR1 and CDR2 sequences are KGHSH and LQKENI. This CDR3 spans 11 amino acids. With 6 bases removed from V and 4 bases from J, the gap between germline ends came to 7 bases. The DNA for the CDR3 is TGTGCCAGCTCTTCACAGTACGAGCAGTACTTC. This encodes CASSSQYEQYF.

This clone was seen more than once but under ten times. The rearrangement links TRBV5-5 to TRBJ1-6; 7 bases match TRBD1. Germline trimming cut 5 bases from V and 9 bases from J; bases unmatched to any gene: 5. The CDR3 consists of 13 residues. Germline CDR1 reads SGHKS; CDR2 reads YYEKEE (reference sequence). As DNA, the CDR3 is TGTGCCAGCAGTCAGCAGGGGGGTTCACCCCTCCACTTT. It encodes CASSQQGGSPLHF.

The J gene is TRBJ1-5, the V gene TRBV19, with 9 positions matching TRBD1. The CDR3 consists of 14 residues. Trimming at V came to 10 bases and at J to 3 bases, leaving 7 bases not matched to a gene. The germline gives CDR1 LNHDA, CDR2 SQIVND (reference sequence). The CDR3 sequence is CATRTGDLNQPQHF. Written as DNA, the CDR3 is TGTGCCACCCGGACAGGGGACCTCAATCAGCCCCAGCATTTT.

This clone was seen at least ten times. The V gene is TRBV7-2, the J gene TRBJ2-3, with 7 bases lining up with TRBD2. From germline, CDR1 is SGHTA and CDR2 FQGNSA. The CDR3 is 12 amino acids. With 5 bases clipped from V and 6 bases from J, the junction kept 2 bases outside the gene matches. The CDR3 loop is CASSRLADTQYF. The CDR3 DNA is TGTGCCAGCAGCCGACTAGCCGATACGCAGTATTTT.

The sample holds a few counts of this clone. This chain uses TRBV7-2 with TRBJ1-6; 12 nucleotides line up with TRBD1. CDR1 and CDR2 (germline): SGHTA, FQGNSA. V shed 1 base, J shed 9 bases, and the junction held 1 base outside the gene matches. The CDR3 has 15 residues. The CDR3 loop is CASSLGDRGRSPLHF. Written as DNA, the CDR3 is TGTGCCAGCAGCTTAGGGGACAGGGGGCGTTCACCCCTCCACTTT.

At least ten counts were recorded for this clone. J is TRBJ2-6 and V is TRBV28, with D hard to call. Germline assignment: CDR1 MDHEN and CDR2 SYDVKM. Trimming cost V 5 bases and J 2 bases, with 7 bases left between them. The CDR3 contains 14 residues. The CDR3 DNA sequence: TGTGCCAGCAGTCGGGTTGCTGGGGCCAACGTCCTGACTTTC. As protein: CASSRVAGANVLTF.

This clone was seen only a few times. The same CDR3 also results from other DNA sequences found in this sample. The genes are TRBV5-6 and TRBJ2-7; TRBD2 is a possible D gene (5 bases). The CDR3 covers 13 residues. V lost 4 bases and J 0 bases, leaving 8 bases between the germline ends. Germline CDR1 SGHDT, CDR2 YYEEEE. The CDR3 coding sequence is TGTGCCAGCAGCCTCGGGGTCTCCTACGAGCAGTACTTC. Protein product: CASSLGVSYEQYF.

The chain carries TRBV15 and TRBJ2-7, with 7 bases matching TRBD1. V shed 2 bases and J 4 bases; nucleotides not matched to a gene: 5. The CDR3 contains 14 residues. Germline CDR1 and CDR2: LNHNV and YYDKDF (reference sequence). CDR3 region: CATSRPGTDYEQYF. CDR3 bases: TGTGCCACCAGCAGACCCGGGACAGATTACGAGCAGTACTTC.

This clone appeared a few times. The chain couples TRBV2 to TRBJ1-1; TRBD1 agrees at 7 bases. V trimming: 8 bases; J trimming: 8 bases; junction bases outside the gene matches: 11. Germline CDR1 is SNHLY and CDR2 is FYNNEI. This CDR3 has 13 residues. The CDR3 region is CASDMYRQGEAFF. CDR3 nucleotide sequence: TGTGCCAGCGATATGTATCGACAGGGAGAAGCTTTCTTT.

In its sample, this clone was seen a few times. The chain links TRBV14 to TRBJ2-7, with 13 bases aligning to TRBD2. J lost 1 base, V lost 3 bases, and 15 bases had no gene match. CDR3 length equals 20 residues. Per the germline V gene, CDR1 is SGHDN and CDR2 is FVKESK. CDR3 DNA: TGTGCCAGCAGCCAGGGAAGGACTAGCGGGAGAGGGGCGAGGTCCTACGAGCAGTACTTC. It is translated as CASSQGRTSGRGARSYEQYF.

The chain is built from TRBV21-1 and TRBJ1-5; the table's D call TRBD1 went unverified against the DNA. TRBV21-1 is a pseudogene locus. CDR3 length: 14 amino acids. The CDR3 sequence is CASSIVSGPQPQHF. Here the CDR3 DNA reads TGTGCCAGCAGCATAGTATCAGGGCCTCAGCCCCAGCATTTT.

The chain has TRBV7-2 and TRBJ1-1; D is undetermined. Germline CDR1 is SGHTA and CDR2 is FQGNSA. The CDR3 is made up of 14 amino acids. V was shortened by 1 base and J by 1 base, with 7 bases between the two germline ends. CDR3 amino acids: CASSLDISNTEAFF. The CDR3 bases are TGTGCCAGCAGCTTAGACATCTCGAACACTGAAGCTTTCTTT.

This chain links TRBV2 with TRBJ1-2; D is ambiguous. The germline CDR1 and CDR2 sequences are SNHLY and FYNNEI. The CDR3 has 11 residues. Trimming pared 6 bases from V and 8 bases from J, leaving 10 bases between. CDR3 sequence (DNA): TGTGCCAGCAGCGGTCGGTGGGGCTACACCTTC. Its translation is CASSGRWGYTF.

Only a few counts were recorded for this clone. The chain is built from TRBV7-9 and TRBJ2-3; D not resolved. Germline V gene sequence: CDR1 SEHNR, CDR2 FQNEAQ (reference sequence). This CDR3 comprises 15 residues. Trimming removed 1 base from V and 2 bases from J, with 10 bases in between. CDR3 in DNA: TGTGCCAGCAGCTTAGATGCAGGTTTCACAGATACGCAGTATTTT. This gives the protein CASSLDAGFTDTQYF.

The table lists this clone with a few counts. CDR3 amino acids: CASSLAGEDGYTF. For the CDR3, the DNA is TGTGCCAGCAGCTTAGCAGGGGAGGATGGCTACACCTTC. The rearrangement links TRBV7-9 to TRBJ1-2; D possibly corresponds to TRBD1 (5 bases). Trimming took 0 bases from V and 6 from J, leaving 8 bases between them. CDR1 SEHNR and CDR2 FQNEAQ come from the germline V gene (reference sequence). The CDR3 has 13 amino acids.